The text below deals with one T cell receptor (beta chain). Its target is unknown. The assay was immunoSEQ multiplex PCR, and TCRdb's table has in-frame clones only and misses some. This sample yields under 20,000 clones, of which 70% to 85% are seen a single time; over 9% belongs to the top ten. The normal lung sample lay at least 3 cm, and maximally far, from the tumour. DNA was extracted from unsorted cell suspensions stored frozen. This sample stems from a study of immune cell composition in non-small cell lung cancer. Germline CDR1 KGHSH, CDR2 LQKENI. This CDR3 is built from 16 residues. Trimming shortened V by 4 bases and J by 5 bases, and 20 bases separated the two germline ends. Study-level results: Overall clonality, unlike maximal tumour-associated clone frequency, did not predict TIL reactivity.

These same data were also listed under a study on CD4 T cells in lung cancer.

This rearrangement joins TRBV18 to TRBJ2-5, with a possible D match to TRBD2 (7 bases). The receptor was isolated from a human donor with non-small cell lung cancer. Sequenced input: non-adjacent lung tissue. The CDR3 region has the DNA TGTGCCAGCTCACTAACAAGGGGGGGCCCCGAGGAGACCCAGTACTTC. Translated: CASSLTRGGPEETQYF. Drawing the rest from reference TRBV18 and TRBJ2-5, the complete variable domain is NAGVMQNPRHLVRRRGQEARLRCSPMKGHSHVYWYRQLPEEGLKFMVYLQKENIIDESGMPKERFSAEFPKEGPSILRIQQVVRGDSAAYFCASSLTRGGPEETQYFGPGTRLLVL.